The 21 T cell receptor beta chains presented below share a single source sample, sequenced in a study of T cell changes during pregnancy in multiple sclerosis. The method was immunoSEQ multiplex PCR; TCRdb's version includes in-frame clones alone and lacks a portion of them. The sample has about 60,000 clones, around 90% seen once. The source was peripheral blood, collected in the second trimester of pregnancy. The receptor set was obtained from a female donor in good health, enrolled as a control in a pregnancy study.

The chain has TRBV7-2 and TRBJ2-5; 11 bases line up with TRBD2. Unmatched junction bases numbered 3, after V lost 2 bases and J lost 4 bases. The CDR3 is 15 amino acids. CDR1 is SGHTA and CDR2 is FQGNSA in the germline V gene. The CDR3 region has the DNA TGTGCCAGCAGCTTACTAGCGGGAGGCTCAGAGACCCAGTACTTC. Its translation is CASSLLAGGSETQYF.

The table lists this clone with a count of one. The chain joins TRBV2 to TRBJ2-1, with 8 bases lining up with TRBD2. The CDR3 extends over 12 amino acids. Germline CDR1 and CDR2: SNHLY and FYNNEI. Unmatched junction bases numbered 4, after V lost 2 bases and J lost 13 bases. The CDR3 region is CASSEREGLQFF. CDR3 nucleotides: TGTGCCAGCAGTGAACGGGAGGGCCTTCAGTTCTTC.

V gene TRBV10-1 combines with J gene TRBJ1-4; D is unresolved. Germline CDR1 is WNHNN and CDR2 is SYGVQD (reference sequence). Trimming removed 2 bases at V and 7 bases at J, with 8 bases between. This CDR3 has 13 residues. CDR3: CASSENRGEKLFF. CDR3 coding DNA: TGCGCCAGCAGTGAGAACCGAGGTGAAAAACTGTTTTTT.

This clone was counted between two and nine times. V and J are TRBV7-8 and TRBJ1-1; possibly TRBD1 for D (5 bases). Between the trimmed V and J ends, which lost 4 bases and 4 bases, there was a span of 22 bases. The CDR3 is 17 amino acids. Germline V gene data show CDR1 as SGHVS and CDR2 as FQNEAQ. The CDR3 loop is CASSYGGGGNLVTEAFF. Here the CDR3 DNA reads TGTGCCAGCAGCTACGGGGGGGGTGGTAATTTAGTCACTGAAGCTTTCTTT.

This rearrangement joins TRBV11-2 to TRBJ2-7, with 8 bases fitting TRBD1. CDR3 length: 13 amino acids. The germline gives CDR1 SGHAT, CDR2 FQNNGV. Trimming removed 4 bases from V and 3 bases from J; junction bases left unmatched: 2. The CDR3 here is CASSWGTGYEQYF. CDR3 in DNA: TGTGCCAGCAGCTGGGGGACAGGCTACGAGCAGTACTTC.

The gene calls are TRBV28 and TRBJ2-2; possible D gene TRBD1, 5 bases. Germline V gives CDR1 MDHEN, CDR2 SYDVKM. The CDR3 length is 14 residues. Trimming stripped 3 bases from V and 7 bases from J, with 12 bases between. CDR3 region: CASSLKGRGGELFF. CDR3 nucleotide sequence: TGTGCCAGCAGTTTGAAGGGGCGCGGCGGGGAGCTGTTTTTT.

The chain joins TRBV5-6 to TRBJ2-7, with 10 bases matching TRBD1. After removal of 4 bases from V and 4 bases from J, the junction contained 5 bases not matched to a gene. The CDR3 is made up of 14 amino acids. The V gene's germline CDR1 is SGHDT and CDR2 YYEEEE. CDR3 sequence: CASSTRTGGYEQYF. The CDR3 DNA reads TGTGCCAGCAGCACAAGGACAGGGGGATACGAGCAGTACTTC.

Here the CDR3 reads CASSWRQGTYEQYF. The CDR3 DNA sequence: TGCGCCAGCAGCTGGAGGCAGGGGACCTACGAGCAGTACTTC. This chain connects TRBV5-1 to TRBJ2-7, with D possibly TRBD1 on 6 matching bases. Deletions cut 3 bases from V and 2 bases from J, with 12 bases between. Looked up from germline, CDR1 is SGHRS and CDR2 is YFSETQ. The CDR3 runs to 14 residues.

In DNA, the CDR3 is TGTGCCAGCAGTTACGGGACTCCAGGTGAAAAACTGTTTTTT. Translating gives CASSYGTPGEKLFF. The chain links TRBV6-5 to TRBJ1-4; tentatively, D is TRBD1 (5 bases). CDR3 length: 14 residues. Germline-derived CDR1 and CDR2 are MNHEY and SVGAGI. V was pared by 2 bases and J by 7 bases, with 11 bases between.

V is TRBV28 and J is TRBJ1-5; D remains unclear. Trimming took off 5 bases at V and 2 bases at J, with 10 bases between the two ends. This CDR3 has 14 residues. Looked up from germline, CDR1 is MDHEN and CDR2 is SYDVKM. The CDR3 sequence: CASSLRFGNQPQHF. CDR3 in DNA: TGTGCCAGCAGTCTTAGATTTGGCAATCAGCCCCAGCATTTT.

V and J are TRBV4-2 and TRBJ2-3; D possibly corresponds to TRBD1 (5 bases). The CDR3 has 14 amino acids. Trimming took off 4 bases at V and 4 bases at J, with 12 bases between the two ends. Germline assignment: CDR1 LGHNA and CDR2 YNFKEQ. The CDR3 reads CASSRNIRADTQYF. CDR3 bases: TGTGCCAGCAGCCGAAACATCAGGGCAGATACGCAGTATTTT.

The chain has TRBV11-2 and TRBJ2-1, with D unresolved. This CDR3 has 11 amino acids. The V end was cut by 2 bases, the J end by 9 bases, with 5 bases between. CDR1 and CDR2 (germline): SGHAT, FQNNGV. In nucleotides, the CDR3 is TGTGCCAGCAGCTTAAAGAGTGAGCAGTTCTTC. Its protein product is CASSLKSEQFF.

V and J are TRBV9 and TRBJ2-3, with a tentative D call TRBD2 (7 bases). The germline gives CDR1 SGDLS, CDR2 YYNGEE. With 5 bases removed from V and 0 bases from J, the gap between germline ends came to 10 bases. This CDR3 region has 14 residues. The CDR3 protein is CASRRGGSTDTQYF. The CDR3 nucleotides read TGTGCCAGCAGGAGGGGGGGGAGCACAGATACGCAGTATTTT.

The chain recombines TRBV28 with TRBJ1-2; TRBD1 might be the D (5 bases). Per the germline V gene, CDR1 is MDHEN and CDR2 is SYDVKM. V lost 2 bases and J 8 bases, leaving 15 bases between the germline ends. The CDR3 totals 14 residues. As DNA, the CDR3 is TGTGCCAGCAGTTTACCAACAGGATACGTGGGCTACACCTTC. This encodes CASSLPTGYVGYTF.

The rearrangement joins TRBV9 to TRBJ1-2; a weak D match, TRBD1 (5 bases). CDR1 SGDLS and CDR2 YYNGEE come from the germline V gene. The CDR3 spans 15 residues. V lost 0 bases to trimming and J lost 2 bases, with 11 bases between them. The CDR3 nucleotides are TGTGCCAGCAGCGTAGGCAGGGATCGGAACTATGGCTACACCTTC. Translation gives CASSVGRDRNYGYTF.

V usage is TRBV9 and J usage is TRBJ2-7; 11 bases are a match to TRBD2. This CDR3 spans 16 amino acids. Germline V gives CDR1 SGDLS, CDR2 YYNGEE. Trimming removed 0 bases from V and 7 bases from J; junction bases left unmatched: 9. CDR3 DNA sequence: TGTGCCAGCAGCGTAGCTGGGACTAGCGGAACCTTGGAGCAGTACTTC. It codes for CASSVAGTSGTLEQYF.

The V and J genes are TRBV5-1 and TRBJ1-2; the match to TRBD1 covers 8 bases. Trimming cost V 4 bases and J 5 bases; bases outside gene matches: 10. Germline V gene lookup returns CDR1 SGHRS and CDR2 YFSETQ. The CDR3 covers 15 residues. Here the CDR3 reads CASSETGGTRYGYTF. DNA of the CDR3: TGCGCCAGCAGCGAAACAGGGGGAACTCGATATGGCTACACCTTC.

The chain joins TRBV6-1 to TRBJ1-3; 7 nucleotides align to TRBD1. The junction had 6 bases not matched to a gene; V was cut back by 3 bases and J by 4 bases. The V gene's germline CDR1 is MNHNS and CDR2 SASEGT. CDR3 length equals 15 residues. CDR3: CASSELQGRGNTIYF. As DNA, the CDR3 is TGTGCCAGCAGTGAGCTACAGGGGCGCGGAAACACCATATATTTT.

CDR3 sequence reads: CASSFPRDYEQYF. DNA of the CDR3: TGTGCCAGCAGTTTCCCGAGGGACTACGAGCAGTACTTC. This chain joins TRBV28 and TRBJ2-7, with a weak D call TRBD2 (5 bases). Trimming removed 3 bases at V and 3 bases at J, with 9 bases between. Germline CDR1 is MDHEN and CDR2 is SYDVKM. The CDR3 has 13 residues.

CDR3 protein: CASSLQAALIYEQYF. The CDR3 DNA is TGTGCCAGCAGCTTACAGGCTGCCCTAATCTACGAGCAGTACTTC. The V and J genes are TRBV11-2 and TRBJ2-7; D call uncertain. V dropped 2 bases and J dropped 3 bases, with 14 bases sitting between them. This CDR3 region has 15 residues. Germline loops: CDR1 SGHAT, CDR2 FQNNGV.

The CDR3 DNA sequence: TGTGCCAGCTCACTATACCGACAGGTGGACAATGAAAAACTGTTTTTT. Protein sequence: CASSLYRQVDNEKLFF. This chain connects TRBV18 to TRBJ1-4, with a possible D match to TRBD1 (6 bases). The length of the CDR3 is 16 residues. Germline V gene lookup returns CDR1 KGHSH and CDR2 LQKENI. V lost 4 bases to trimming and J lost 5 bases, with 17 bases between them.